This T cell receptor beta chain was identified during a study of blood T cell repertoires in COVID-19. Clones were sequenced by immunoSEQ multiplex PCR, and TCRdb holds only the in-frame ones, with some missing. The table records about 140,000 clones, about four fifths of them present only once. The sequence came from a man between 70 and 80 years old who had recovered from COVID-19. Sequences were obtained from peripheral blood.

CDR3: CASSQGLADTGELFF. The CDR3 nucleotides are TGTGCCAGCAGCCAGGGACTAGCGGACACCGGGGAGCTGTTTTTT. The J gene is TRBJ2-2, the V gene TRBV5-4; 11 bases line up with TRBD2. In germline, CDR1 is SGHNT, CDR2 YYREEE (reference sequence). The CDR3 is made up of 15 amino acids. Trimming took 4 bases from V and 3 from J; bases not matched to a gene: 2.